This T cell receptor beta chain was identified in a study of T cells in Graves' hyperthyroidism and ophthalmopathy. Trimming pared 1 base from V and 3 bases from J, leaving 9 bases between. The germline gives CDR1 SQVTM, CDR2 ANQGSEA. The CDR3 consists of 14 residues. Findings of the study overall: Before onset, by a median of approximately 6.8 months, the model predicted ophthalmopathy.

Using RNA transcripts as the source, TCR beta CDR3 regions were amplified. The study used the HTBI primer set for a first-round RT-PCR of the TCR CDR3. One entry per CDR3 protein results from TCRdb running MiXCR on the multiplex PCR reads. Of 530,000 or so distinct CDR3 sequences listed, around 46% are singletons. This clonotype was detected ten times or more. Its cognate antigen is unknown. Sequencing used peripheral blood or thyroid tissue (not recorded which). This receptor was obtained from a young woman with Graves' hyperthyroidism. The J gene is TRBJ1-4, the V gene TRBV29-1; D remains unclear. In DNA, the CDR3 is TGCAGCGTTGAAGGAGGTACCTCTAATGAAAAACTGTTTTTT. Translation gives CSVEGGTSNEKLFF.